These 16 T cell receptor beta chains share one sample of origin, sequenced in a study of blood T cell repertoires in COVID-19. Produced via immunoSEQ multiplex PCR; TCRdb's table is partial and in-frame only. The sample lists roughly 100,000 clones, around 84% occurring once. Sequenced material: peripheral blood. Receptor source: a human donor in a cohort sampled during active COVID-19.

The J gene is TRBJ2-1, the V gene TRBV21-1; no DNA check was done on the table's D call, TRBD2. TRBV21-1 is assigned pseudogene status. CDR3 size: 16 residues. The CDR3 DNA reads TGTGCCAGCAGCAACCCCGGGGGGGCTAGATACAATGAGCAGTTCTTC. It yields the protein CASSNPGGARYNEQFF.

The table lists this clone with a few counts. This chain uses TRBV5-1 with TRBJ1-3; a possible D gene is TRBD1 (5 bases). Germline V CDR1 and CDR2: SGHRS, YFSETQ. Between the trimmed V and J ends, which lost 2 bases and 0 bases, there was a span of 6 bases. This CDR3 has 14 amino acids. CDR3 DNA: TGCGCCAGCAGCTTAGACAGCTCTGGAAACACCATATATTTT. Its protein is CASSLDSSGNTIYF.

The V gene is TRBV29-1, the J gene TRBJ2-3; TRBD2 matches at 8 bases. V lost 3 bases and J lost 2; bases outside the gene matches: 4. Germline CDR1 and CDR2: SQVTM and ANQGSEA. The CDR3 has 14 residues. In DNA, the CDR3 is TGCAGCGTTGAGGCTAGCGGGCTCACAGATACGCAGTATTTT. Translated: CSVEASGLTDTQYF.

This clone came up once. The V and J genes are TRBV4-1 and TRBJ2-7; 13 bases line up with TRBD2. CDR1 is MGHRA, CDR2 YSYEKL, per germline. V dropped 5 bases and J dropped 0; count of bases not matched to a gene: 7. The CDR3 loop spans 17 amino acids. Written as DNA, the CDR3 is TGCGCCAGCAGCTCGACTAGCGGGGGGCCCAGCTCCTACGAGCAGTACTTC. Its translation is CASSSTSGGPSSYEQYF.

V usage is TRBV5-1 and J usage is TRBJ2-7, with TRBD1 matching over 11 bases. With V trimmed by 2 bases and J by 6 bases, 13 bases remained unmatched. This CDR3 has 17 amino acids. CDR1 SGHRS and CDR2 YFSETQ come from the germline V gene. The CDR3: CASSLPLPGTGGVEQYF. CDR3 bases: TGCGCCAGCAGCTTACCCCTCCCCGGGACAGGGGGGGTCGAGCAGTACTTC. Together with reference TRBV5-1 and TRBJ2-7, the CDR3 gives the full variable domain: KAGVTQTPRYLIKTRGQQVTLSCSPISGHRSVSWYQQTPGQGLQFLFEYFSETQRNKGNFPGRFSGRQFSNSRSEMNVSTLELGDSALYLCASSLPLPGTGGVEQYFGPGTRLTVT.

The rearrangement uses TRBV19 and TRBJ2-5; 7 bases are a match to TRBD2. The CDR3 spans 12 residues. The germline gives CDR1 LNHDA, CDR2 SQIVND (reference sequence). Unmatched junction bases numbered 4, after V lost 7 bases and J lost 5 bases. CDR3 loop: CASIGSGETQYF. CDR3 bases: TGTGCCAGTATCGGTAGCGGGGAGACCCAGTACTTC. Complete variable domain (other parts from reference TRBV19 and TRBJ2-5): DGGITQSPKYLFRKEGQNVTLSCEQNLNHDAMYWYRQDPGQGLRLIYYSQIVNDFQKGDIAEGYSVSREKKESFPLTVTSAQKNPTAFYLCASIGSGETQYFGPGTRLLVL.

The rearrangement joins TRBV12-3 or TRBV12-4 to TRBJ1-5; perhaps TRBD1 as D (6 bases). Trimming shortened V by 4 bases and J by 7 bases, and 11 bases separated the two germline ends. This CDR3 is 13 amino acids long. CDR3 DNA: TGTGCCAGCAGTTCACAGGGCGCGCAGCCCCAGCATTTT. Translating it yields CASSSQGAQPQHF.

The chain recombines TRBV6-2 or TRBV6-3 with TRBJ1-1; maybe TRBD1 (5 bases). In germline, CDR1 is MNHEY, CDR2 SVGEGT. The V and J ends lost 3 bases and 0 bases respectively, with 8 bases between them. The CDR3 has 14 amino acids. DNA for the CDR3: TGTGCCAGCAGTTATTTGACAGTGAACACTGAAGCTTTCTTT. The encoded protein is CASSYLTVNTEAFF.

J is TRBJ2-6 and V is TRBV6-1; D perhaps matches TRBD2 (5 bases). There are 18 residues in the CDR3. Trimming shortened V by 4 bases and J by 4 bases, and 20 bases separated the two germline ends. The V gene's germline CDR1 is MNHNS and CDR2 SASEGT. CDR3 DNA: TGTGCCAGCAGTGGAGGGTGGGCTAGGAGTTCAGGGGCCAACGTCCTGACTTTC. Protein sequence: CASSGGWARSSGANVLTF.

This chain connects TRBV27 to TRBJ2-7; D gene unclear. With 0 bases removed from V and 0 bases from J, the gap between germline ends came to 6 bases. This CDR3 has 14 residues. Germline V gene data show CDR1 as MNHEY and CDR2 as SMNVEV (reference sequence). The CDR3 nucleotides read TGTGCCAGCAGTTTATCGTGGGCCTCCTACGAGCAGTACTTC. Translated, it gives CASSLSWASYEQYF.

The V and J genes are TRBV7-2 and TRBJ1-6; D may be TRBD1 (5 bases). The CDR3 runs 15 residues. With 4 bases removed from V and 10 bases from J, the gap between germline ends came to 17 bases. Germline values: CDR1 SGHTA, CDR2 FQGNSA. The DNA of the CDR3 is TGTGCCAGCAGCTCAGGGAGGGGCGCGGGGTCACCCCTCCACTTT. Protein product: CASSSGRGAGSPLHF.

The chain recombines TRBV7-9 with TRBJ1-2; D is perhaps TRBD1 (5 bases). This CDR3 region has 13 residues. V was trimmed by 6 bases and J by 8 bases, leaving 16 bases between them. The germline V gene encodes CDR1 SEHNR and CDR2 FQNEAQ (reference sequence). The CDR3 nucleotides read TGTGCCAGCAGGTCAGGGCAATTTGAAGGCTACACCTTC. This codes for CASRSGQFEGYTF.

The chain links TRBV28 to TRBJ1-1, with 7 nucleotides matching TRBD1. Germline CDR1 reads MDHEN; CDR2 reads SYDVKM. The trim removed 6 bases at V and 0 bases at J, leaving 7 bases unmatched. CDR3 length: 15 amino acids. CDR3 loop: CASSSGQAMNTEAFF. The CDR3 nucleotides are TGTGCCAGCAGCTCCGGACAGGCAATGAACACTGAAGCTTTCTTT.

The V and J genes are TRBV27 and TRBJ1-4; 7 bases line up with TRBD1. This CDR3 is 14 amino acids long. The germline CDR1 and CDR2 sequences are MNHEY and SMNVEV (reference sequence). V gave up 6 bases and J gave up 5 bases; unmatched junction bases: 6. This CDR3 is CASRGDRNNEKLFF. CDR3 coding DNA: TGTGCCAGCAGGGGGGACAGAAACAATGAAAAACTGTTTTTT.

The V call is TRBV19, the J call TRBJ1-5, with D tentatively TRBD1 (5 bases). Germline CDR1 is LNHDA and CDR2 is SQIVND (reference sequence). The length of the CDR3 is 14 residues. V was trimmed by 5 bases and J by 1 base, leaving 9 bases between them. The CDR3 spells CASSVQGSNQPQHF. The DNA for the CDR3 is TGTGCCAGTAGTGTGCAGGGAAGCAATCAGCCCCAGCATTTT.

This chain connects TRBV6-1 to TRBJ1-6; no clear D. The CDR3 has 13 amino acids. The germline gives CDR1 MNHNS, CDR2 SASEGT. The V end was cut by 3 bases, the J end by 9 bases, with 9 bases between. This chain's CDR3 is CASSEHGRSPLHF. The CDR3 coding sequence is TGTGCCAGCAGTGAGCACGGTCGTTCACCCCTCCACTTT.